This TCR beta chain is from a study of shared clonotypes between healthy human individuals. As to this clone: Its specificity is unknown. The same CDR3 arises from other DNA sequences in this sample as well.

Per the original methods: Filtering was not the same, since immunoSEQ gave junction-only sequences without quality scores. Method: immunoSEQ multiplex PCR; TCRdb's copy keeps in-frame clones and lacks some. The V and J calls and clone size were taken over from that table, and D and trimming were inferred from the DNA. The sample comprises 650,000 to 750,000 clones, more than 70% of which are singletons, and under 2% rests with the top ten. The study's findings and limits: The generation probabilities recorded for non-shared clonotypes fell below those of clonotypes shared by all four donors.

Trimming removed 3 bases at V and 1 base at J, with 9 bases between. The CDR3 length is 14 residues. Germline loops: CDR1 SGHRS, CDR2 YFSETQ. This chain connects TRBV5-1 to TRBJ2-3; a possible D gene is TRBD1 (5 bases). The material sequenced was memory CD4+ T cells sorted from blood. Subset of the sample: CD45RA-negative fraction. The sequence derives from a woman in her thirties in good health. CDR3 coding DNA: TGCGCCAGCAGCTCCTCGACAGGCACAGATACGCAGTATTTT. This translates into CASSSSTGTDTQYF.